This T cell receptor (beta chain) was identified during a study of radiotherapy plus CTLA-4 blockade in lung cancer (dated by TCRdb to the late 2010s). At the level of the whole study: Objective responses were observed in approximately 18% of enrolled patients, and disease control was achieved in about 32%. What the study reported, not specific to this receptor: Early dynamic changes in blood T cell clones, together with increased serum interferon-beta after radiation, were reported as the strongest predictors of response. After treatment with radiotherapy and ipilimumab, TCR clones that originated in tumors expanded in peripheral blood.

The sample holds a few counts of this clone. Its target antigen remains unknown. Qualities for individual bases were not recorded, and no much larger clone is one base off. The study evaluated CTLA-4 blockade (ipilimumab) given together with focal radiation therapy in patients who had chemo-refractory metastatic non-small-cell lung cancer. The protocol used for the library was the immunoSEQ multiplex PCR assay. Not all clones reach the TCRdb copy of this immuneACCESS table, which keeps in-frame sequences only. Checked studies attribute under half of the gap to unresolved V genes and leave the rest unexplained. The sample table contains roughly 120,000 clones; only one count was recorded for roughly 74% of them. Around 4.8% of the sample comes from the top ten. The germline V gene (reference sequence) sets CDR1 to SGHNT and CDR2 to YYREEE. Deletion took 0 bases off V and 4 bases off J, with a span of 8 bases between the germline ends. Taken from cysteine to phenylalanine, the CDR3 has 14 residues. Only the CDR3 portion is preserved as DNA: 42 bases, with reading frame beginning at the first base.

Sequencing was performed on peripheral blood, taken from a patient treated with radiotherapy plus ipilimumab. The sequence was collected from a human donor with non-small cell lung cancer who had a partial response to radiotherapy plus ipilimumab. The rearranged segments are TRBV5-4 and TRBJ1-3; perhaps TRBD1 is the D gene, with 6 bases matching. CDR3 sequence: CASSLAGAGNTIYF. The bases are TGTGCCAGCAGCTTGGCAGGGGCCGGAAACACCATATATTTT.